This T cell receptor (beta chain) was identified in a study of cytomegalovirus exposure and HLA in healthy donors. This clone has more than one count but fewer than ten. What it binds is unknown. Trimming cost V 6 bases and J 1 base, with 16 bases left between them. Germline CDR1 reads SGHDT; CDR2 reads YYEEEE. The CDR3 has 15 amino acids. General observations from the study: The authors assumed roughly uniform sequencing depth across donors for presence/absence analyses. Reported performance of the classifier showed diagnosis of cytomegalovirus status with high specificity and sensitivity. In an earlier analysis, most TCR beta V segments were productive about 87% or about 30% of the time.

Use of 60 Vbeta and 13 Jbeta primers characterized the PCR. In the original analysis: An analysis performed later counted 73 million or so unique TCR beta chains (approximately 10 million of them shared). The method was immunoSEQ multiplex PCR; TCRdb's version includes in-frame clones alone and lacks a portion of them. V and J calls and clone size are copied from that table; D and trimming were computed from the DNA. Found here are around 150,000 clones, about 70% of them singletons; the top ten hold around 3%. This chain uses TRBV5-6 with TRBJ1-1, with TRBD1 as a possible D gene (5 bases). The origin of this receptor is a woman aged 40 to 50 in good health and CMV-seropositive. The material sequenced was PBMCs. CDR3 DNA sequence: TGTGCCAGCAACTTTCAGGGCTTGCAGAACACTGAAGCTTTCTTT. It encodes CASNFQGLQNTEAFF.